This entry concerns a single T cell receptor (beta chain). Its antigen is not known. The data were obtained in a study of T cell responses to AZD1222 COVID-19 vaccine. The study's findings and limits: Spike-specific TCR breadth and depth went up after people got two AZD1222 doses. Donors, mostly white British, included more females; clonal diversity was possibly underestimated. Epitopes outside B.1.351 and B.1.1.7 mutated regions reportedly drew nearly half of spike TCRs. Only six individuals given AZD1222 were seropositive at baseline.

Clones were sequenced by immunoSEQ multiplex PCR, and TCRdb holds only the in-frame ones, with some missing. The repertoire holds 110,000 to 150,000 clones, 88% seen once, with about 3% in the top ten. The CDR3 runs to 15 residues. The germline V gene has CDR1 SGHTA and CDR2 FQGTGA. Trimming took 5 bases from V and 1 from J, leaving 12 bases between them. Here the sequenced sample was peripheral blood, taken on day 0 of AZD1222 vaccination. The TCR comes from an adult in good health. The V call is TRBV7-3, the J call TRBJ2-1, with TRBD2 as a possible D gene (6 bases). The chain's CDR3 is CASSPSALSYNEQFF. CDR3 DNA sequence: TGTGCCAGCAGCCCTAGCGCGCTTTCCTACAATGAGCAGTTCTTC.